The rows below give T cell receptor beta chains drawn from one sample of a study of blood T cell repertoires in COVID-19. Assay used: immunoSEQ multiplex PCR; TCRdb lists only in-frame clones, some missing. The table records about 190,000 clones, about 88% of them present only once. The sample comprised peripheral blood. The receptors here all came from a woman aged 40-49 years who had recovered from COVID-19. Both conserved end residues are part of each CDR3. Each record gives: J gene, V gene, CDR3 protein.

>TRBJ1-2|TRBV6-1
CASSGQGFQKANYGYTF
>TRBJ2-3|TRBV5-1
CASSLDGLAGAPDTQYF
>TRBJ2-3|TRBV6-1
CASSEISATRGDTQYF
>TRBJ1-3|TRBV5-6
CASSSGQARGNTIYF
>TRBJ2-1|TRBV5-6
CASSLLASGPLEQFF
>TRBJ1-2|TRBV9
CASSSIGGGQGKDYGYTF
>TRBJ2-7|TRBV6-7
CASSFGTGDYEQYF
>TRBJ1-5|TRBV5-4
CASSFQGGGNQPQHF
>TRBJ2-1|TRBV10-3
CAIIRGLAGGNEQFF
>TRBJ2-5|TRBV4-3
CASSQGQGAETQYF
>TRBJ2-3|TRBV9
CASSAPSTDTQYF
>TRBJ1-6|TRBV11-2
CASSLGNRGNSPLHF
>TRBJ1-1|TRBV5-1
CASSFQGENTEAFF
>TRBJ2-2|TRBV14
CASSQVGGFTGELFF
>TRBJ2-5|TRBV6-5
CASSPVVLQETQYF
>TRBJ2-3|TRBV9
CASSGTSGVSTDTQYF
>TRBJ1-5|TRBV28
CASSSLTSGINQPQHF
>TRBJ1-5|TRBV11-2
CASSPDRGNQPQHF
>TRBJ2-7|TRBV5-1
CASSLALGGKLGRYEQYF
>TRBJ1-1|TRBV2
CASSESGGDTEAFF
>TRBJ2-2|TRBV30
CAWRGAGELFF
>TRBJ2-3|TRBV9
CASTGTGVRTDTQYF
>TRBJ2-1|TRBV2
CASSGDRAVAGGQQFF
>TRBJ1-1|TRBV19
CASSSSDNTEAFF
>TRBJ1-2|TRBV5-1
CASSVHQGADYGYTF
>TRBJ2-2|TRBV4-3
CASSTEAGGPGELFF
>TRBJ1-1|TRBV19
CASSPTGLNTEAFF
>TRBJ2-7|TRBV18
CASSTRTSGNYEQYF
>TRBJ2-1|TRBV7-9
CASGREGRFNEQFF
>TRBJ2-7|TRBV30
CAWRRTSGSYEQYF
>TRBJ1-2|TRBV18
CASSPSGAGDYGYTF
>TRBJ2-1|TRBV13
CASSEKSSYNEQFF
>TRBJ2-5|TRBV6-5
CASSDDSGETQYF
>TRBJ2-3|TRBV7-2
CASSTGLAGGADTQYF
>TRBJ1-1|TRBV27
CASNAQGSTEAFF
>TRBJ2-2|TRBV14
CASSRGLAGQWSAGELFF
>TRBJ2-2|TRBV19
CASSRLAGGPKGGELFF
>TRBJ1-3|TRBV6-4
CASSDAGTGAFVGNTIYF
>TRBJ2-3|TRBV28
CASSLDLAAGRTDTQYF
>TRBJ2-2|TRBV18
CASSANRQGLELFF
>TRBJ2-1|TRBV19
CASSITAAYNEQFF
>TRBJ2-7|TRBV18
CASSPLQGQGSHEQYF
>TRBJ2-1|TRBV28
CASSPPVWQGARLYNEQFF
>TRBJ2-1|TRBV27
CASSLFGQNNEQFF
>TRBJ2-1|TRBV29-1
CSVSLASSSYNEQFF
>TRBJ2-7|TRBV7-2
CASSLGSSHYEQYF
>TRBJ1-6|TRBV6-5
CASSYRGASNSPLHF
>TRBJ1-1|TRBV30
CAWSVLQNTEAFF
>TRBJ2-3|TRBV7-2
CASRNVGRASGWGTDTQYF
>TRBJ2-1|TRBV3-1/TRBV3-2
CASSRLAGGLSSYNEQFF
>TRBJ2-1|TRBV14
CASCKRITGGYNEQFF
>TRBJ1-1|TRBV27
CASSLAPGRTEAFF
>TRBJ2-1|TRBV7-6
CASSSHRASSSYNEQFF
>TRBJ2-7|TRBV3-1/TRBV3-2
CASSQVSSGFYEQYF
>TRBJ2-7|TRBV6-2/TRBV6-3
CASSLGQDPYEQYF
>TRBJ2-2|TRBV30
CAWTLGLAGVTGELFF
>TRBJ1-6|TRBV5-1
CASSLEAYGNSPLHF
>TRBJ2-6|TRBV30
CASSPDIANVLTF
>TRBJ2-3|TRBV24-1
CATEGGLADTQYF
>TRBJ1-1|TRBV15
CATSRGAKTGEEAFF